Shown below are 31 T cell receptor beta chains from a single sample sequenced in a study of blood T cell repertoires in COVID-19. The repertoire was sequenced with immunoSEQ multiplex PCR; TCRdb's copy has only in-frame clones and lacks some. This sample carries 150,000 or so clones, 83% of them seen once, and the ten largest clones take roughly 12%. Sequenced input: peripheral blood. These TCRs come from a woman aged 60-75 years with COVID-19, enrolled during active disease.

The rearrangement uses TRBV4-1 and TRBJ1-1, with 8 bases identical to TRBD1. V gave up 4 bases and J gave up 7 bases; unmatched junction bases: 11. This CDR3 is built from 15 residues. CDR1 MGHRA and CDR2 YSYEKL come from the germline V gene. CDR3 protein: CASSPPGGGQVEAFF. CDR3 bases: TGCGCCAGCAGCCCTCCTGGCGGGGGACAGGTTGAAGCTTTCTTT.

This rearrangement joins TRBV6-5 to TRBJ1-5; no clear D. Per the germline V gene, CDR1 is MNHEY and CDR2 is SVGAGI. The V and J ends lost 0 bases and 7 bases respectively, with 13 bases between them. The CDR3 has 15 residues. CDR3 in DNA: TGTGCCAGCAGTTACTCGGGGAGGGTTGAACAGCCCCAGCATTTT. Its protein product is CASSYSGRVEQPQHF.

The chain recombines TRBV19 with TRBJ1-2; a possible D gene is TRBD1 (6 bases). Germline assignment: CDR1 LNHDA and CDR2 SQIVND (reference sequence). The CDR3 totals 15 residues. Deletions cut 1 base from V and 3 bases from J, with 12 bases between. This CDR3 is CASSIGPAGDYGYTF. In DNA, the CDR3 is TGTGCCAGTAGTATAGGTCCCGCAGGGGACTATGGCTACACCTTC.

The CDR3 sequence: CASSPGVGELFF. The DNA of the CDR3 is TGTGCCAGTTCTCCAGGGGTAGGGGAGCTGTTTTTT. V and J are TRBV19 and TRBJ2-2; D perhaps matches TRBD1 (6 bases). The V end was cut by 8 bases, the J end by 8 bases, with 12 bases between. This CDR3 has 12 residues. CDR1 is LNHDA and CDR2 is SQIVND in the germline V gene (reference sequence).

This chain's CDR3 is CASSGGGNSPLHF. Written as DNA, the CDR3 is TGTGCCAGCAGTGGGGGGGGTAATTCACCCCTCCACTTT. This chain links TRBV7-9 with TRBJ1-6, with TRBD1 as a possible D gene (5 bases). This CDR3 has 13 amino acids. The V gene's germline CDR1 is SEHNR and CDR2 FQNEAQ (reference sequence). V lost 6 bases and J lost 6, with 9 bases in between.

This clone was counted only a few times. V usage is TRBV7-2 and J usage is TRBJ1-2; TRBD1 might be the D (5 bases). This CDR3 is built from 15 residues. CDR1 is SGHTA, CDR2 FQGNSA, per germline. Trimming left V 5 bases short and J 0 bases short, with 13 bases between. The CDR3 region has the DNA TGTGCCAGCAGCAGTGGACCGACAGCTAACTATGGCTACACCTTC. Translated: CASSSGPTANYGYTF.

This clone was seen once. V gene TRBV10-3 combines with J gene TRBJ1-1, with a weak D call TRBD1 (6 bases). The germline V gene has CDR1 ENHRY and CDR2 SYGVKD. The CDR3 has 12 amino acids. V was cut by 4 bases and J by 5 bases, with 8 bases left in between. The chain's CDR3 is CAISGGQTEAFF. In nucleotides, the CDR3 is TGTGCCATCAGTGGTGGACAGACTGAAGCTTTCTTT.

CDR3 protein: CASGRGSGDYGYTF. The CDR3 DNA is TGTGCCAGTGGGAGGGGATCGGGTGACTATGGCTACACCTTC. The V call is TRBV9, the J call TRBJ1-2, with TRBD1 as a possible D gene (5 bases). The germline gives CDR1 SGDLS, CDR2 YYNGEE. This CDR3 comprises 14 residues. Trimming removed 8 bases at V and 3 bases at J, with 17 bases between.

The CDR3 DNA sequence: TGTGCCAGCAGCTTAGCGCGGAGCGTTCTGAGGAATGAGCAGTTCTTC. Amino acid sequence: CASSLARSVLRNEQFF. This chain links TRBV7-2 with TRBJ2-1; D unclear. The length of the CDR3 is 16 residues. V gave up 0 bases and J gave up 7 bases, with 16 bases separating them. Germline V gene sequence: CDR1 SGHTA, CDR2 FQGNSA. The full variable domain, in which reference TRBV7-2 and TRBJ2-1 provide the parts outside the CDR3, is GAGVSQSPSNKVTEKGKDVELRCDPISGHTALYWYRQSLGQGLEFLIYFQGNSAPDKSGLPSDRFSAERTGGSVSTLTIQRTQQEDSAVYLCASSLARSVLRNEQFFGPGTRLTVL.

The chain combines TRBV5-1 with TRBJ1-1, with 10 bases identical to TRBD1. This CDR3 has 15 residues. The J segment lost 5 bases and the V segment lost 2 bases, leaving 6 bases of the junction unmatched. The germline V gene has CDR1 SGHRS and CDR2 YFSETQ. CDR3 nucleotides: TGCGCCAGCAGCTTCTTCGGACAGGGGGGAACTGAAGCTTTCTTT. It is translated as CASSFFGQGGTEAFF. The full variable domain, completed using reference TRBV5-1 and TRBJ1-1, is KAGVTQTPRYLIKTRGQQVTLSCSPISGHRSVSWYQQTPGQGLQFLFEYFSETQRNKGNFPGRFSGRQFSNSRSEMNVSTLELGDSALYLCASSFFGQGGTEAFFGQGTRLTVV.

This clone was recorded only once. V and J are TRBV7-3 and TRBJ1-1, with TRBD1 matching over 8 bases. This CDR3 is 14 amino acids long. The junction had 5 bases not matched to a gene; V was cut back by 3 bases and J by 5 bases. In germline, CDR1 is SGHTA, CDR2 FQGTGA. The CDR3 region has the DNA TGTGCCAGCAGCTTGGCAGGGGGCACGACTGAAGCTTTCTTT. Protein: CASSLAGGTTEAFF.

This clone was observed a few times. V gene TRBV6-1 combines with J gene TRBJ1-2; D possibly corresponds to TRBD1 (5 bases). There are 17 residues in the CDR3. Germline CDR1 is MNHNS and CDR2 is SASEGT. The V and J ends lost 4 bases and 5 bases respectively, with 23 bases between them. The DNA for the CDR3 is TGTGCCAGCAGTGGGGCACTAAGGACCACAGGTGGATATGGCTACACCTTC. Its protein product is CASSGALRTTGGYGYTF.

The V and J genes are TRBV19 and TRBJ1-5, with TRBD1 identical over 7 bases. The V segment lost 5 bases and the J segment 5 bases; nucleotides outside the gene matches: 12. The CDR3 contains 16 residues. CDR1 and CDR2 from the germline V gene are LNHDA and SQIVND (reference sequence). DNA of the CDR3: TGTGCCAGTAGTTGGTATCCCACCCAGGGGGATCAGCCCCAGCATTTT. This codes for CASSWYPTQGDQPQHF.

J is TRBJ1-1 and V is TRBV4-1, with D possibly matching TRBD1 (6 bases). The CDR3 runs 15 residues. Germline assignment: CDR1 MGHRA and CDR2 YSYEKL. V lost 0 bases, J lost 9 bases, and 17 bases lay in between. CDR3 loop: CASSQDLLRGAKAFF. DNA of the CDR3: TGCGCCAGCAGCCAAGATCTTCTCAGGGGAGCTAAAGCTTTCTTT.

The chain couples TRBV19 to TRBJ2-1; TRBD2 aligns across 7 bases. V lost 5 bases and J lost 1; bases outside the gene matches: 2. Germline V gives CDR1 LNHDA, CDR2 SQIVND (reference sequence). This CDR3 contains 14 residues. Here the CDR3 reads CASSSSGSYNEQFF. The DNA for the CDR3 is TGTGCCAGTAGTTCTAGCGGATCCTACAATGAGCAGTTCTTC.

Note on this clone: This same CDR3 is encoded by further DNA sequences in the sample. The V call is TRBV7-9, the J call TRBJ2-7; D is unresolved. Germline CDR1 and CDR2: SEHNR and FQNEAQ (reference sequence). This CDR3 has 11 residues. The germline V and J ends were trimmed by 5 bases and 1 base, with 3 bases remaining between them. This CDR3 is CASSLSYEQYF. CDR3 DNA: TGTGCCAGCAGCCTTTCCTACGAGCAGTACTTC.

The rearrangement joins TRBV27 to TRBJ1-2; the D gene is possibly TRBD1 (6 bases). Between the trimmed V and J ends, which lost 5 bases and 4 bases, there was a span of 17 bases. CDR3 length: 15 amino acids. CDR1 is MNHEY and CDR2 is SMNVEV in the germline V gene (reference sequence). CDR3 amino acids: CASSPGVGLSYGYTF. The DNA for the CDR3 is TGTGCCAGCAGTCCAGGGGTGGGGCTAAGCTATGGCTACACCTTC.

The J gene is TRBJ2-1, the V gene TRBV24-1; 14 bases agree with TRBD2. The CDR3 length is 17 residues. The germline V gene encodes CDR1 KGHDR and CDR2 SFDVKD. Trimming at V came to 2 bases and at J to 8 bases, leaving 7 bases not matched to a gene. The CDR3 nucleotides are TGTGCCACCAGTGATTCCGGACTAGCGGGGGGTCAAGATGAGCAGTTCTTC. Protein product: CATSDSGLAGGQDEQFF.

The J gene is TRBJ1-2, the V gene TRBV24-1; the D gene is possibly TRBD1 (6 bases). This CDR3 region has 12 residues. The V gene lost 0 bases and the J gene lost 8 bases, with 6 bases spanning the gap. Germline loops: CDR1 KGHDR, CDR2 SFDVKD. CDR3 coding DNA: TGTGCCACCAGTGATTTGGGGGGCGGCTACACCTTC. This translates into CATSDLGGGYTF.

The V and J genes are TRBV7-6 and TRBJ2-7, with D possibly being TRBD1 (6 bases). The CDR3 contains 18 residues. V was shortened by 5 bases and J by 7 bases, with 30 bases between the two germline ends. CDR1 is SGHVS and CDR2 is FNYEAQ in the germline V gene. The CDR3, as DNA: TGTGCCAGCAGCCCAGAACTATTCCCCAAGGGACAAAATGGAGAGCAGTACTTC. This encodes CASSPELFPKGQNGEQYF. The full variable domain, in which reference TRBV7-6 and TRBJ2-7 provide the parts outside the CDR3, is GAGVSQSPRYKVTKRGQDVALRCDPISGHVSLYWYRQALGQGPEFLTYFNYEAQQDKSGLPNDRFSAERPEGSISTLTIQRTEQRDSAMYRCASSPELFPKGQNGEQYFGPGTRLTVT.

The rearrangement links TRBV7-6 to TRBJ2-1; 7 bases map to TRBD2. Looked up from germline, CDR1 is SGHVS and CDR2 is FNYEAQ. V was clipped by 2 bases and J by 6 bases; unmatched bases: 7. The length of the CDR3 is 15 residues. The CDR3 nucleotides read TGTGCCAGCAGCTTAACGGGAGGAGGAGGCAATGAGCAGTTCTTC. Translation gives CASSLTGGGGNEQFF.

This rearrangement joins TRBV7-3 to TRBJ2-1, with 10 bases identical to TRBD2. This CDR3 has 15 residues. The J segment lost 8 bases and the V segment lost 5 bases, leaving 9 bases of the junction unmatched. The germline V gene encodes CDR1 SGHTA and CDR2 FQGTGA. CDR3 protein: CASSLEASGSHEQFF. CDR3 in DNA: TGTGCCAGCAGCCTGGAGGCTAGCGGGAGCCATGAGCAGTTCTTC.

The chain has TRBV5-1 and TRBJ1-2, with 10 bases aligning to TRBD1. The CDR3 totals 14 residues. J gave up 3 bases and V 7 bases, and 6 bases lay outside the gene matches. The V gene's germline CDR1 is SGHRS and CDR2 YFSETQ. CDR3 in amino acids: CASATGGADYGYTF. In DNA form, the CDR3 reads TGCGCCAGCGCGACAGGGGGCGCTGACTATGGCTACACCTTC.

This chain joins TRBV3-1 (or the pseudogene TRBV3-2) and TRBJ2-3; TRBD2 might be the D (6 bases). The CDR3 is 16 residues long. Trimming took off 4 bases at V and 2 bases at J, with 16 bases between the two ends. The germline CDR1 and CDR2 sequences are LGHDT and YNNKEL (reference sequence). CDR3 DNA sequence: TGTGCCAGCAGCCTGATGGACTACCTTTCCACAGATACGCAGTATTTT. Protein product: CASSLMDYLSTDTQYF.

The rearrangement uses TRBV10-1 and TRBJ2-1; D is perhaps TRBD1 (5 bases). Germline loops: CDR1 WNHNN, CDR2 SYGVQD (reference sequence). Trimming removed 6 bases from V and 8 bases from J, with 14 bases in between. The length of the CDR3 is 13 residues. Here the CDR3 DNA reads TGCGCCAGCAGCCCCAGGGCCCGGGATGAGCAGTTCTTC. Translated, it gives CASSPRARDEQFF.

The chain carries TRBV7-2 and TRBJ2-3, with D uncertain. Germline values: CDR1 SGHTA, CDR2 FQGNSA. CDR3 length equals 14 residues. Trimming left V 0 bases short and J 6 bases short, with 10 bases between. CDR3 DNA: TGTGCCAGCAGCTTAGCGCGAGTTCGGGATACGCAGTATTTT. Translation: CASSLARVRDTQYF.

The J gene is TRBJ2-1, the V gene TRBV7-3; 8 bases are shared with TRBD2. Germline V gene data show CDR1 as SGHTA and CDR2 as FQGTGA. The CDR3 spans 14 residues. V was pared by 4 bases and J by 3 bases, with 2 bases of the junction left unmatched. The CDR3 DNA is TGTGCCAGCAGCTCAGCGGGAGTCTACAATGAGCAGTTCTTC. It codes for CASSSAGVYNEQFF.

J is TRBJ2-1 and V is TRBV6-5; 10 bases align to TRBD2. The CDR3 consists of 16 residues. V gave up 4 bases and J gave up 3 bases; unmatched junction bases: 6. Germline-derived CDR1 and CDR2 are MNHEY and SVGAGI. CDR3 in amino acids: CASSSTSGIYYNEQFF. CDR3 DNA sequence: TGTGCCAGCAGTTCAACTAGCGGGATCTACTACAATGAGCAGTTCTTC.

The V call is TRBV5-3, the J call TRBJ1-2; the D is unclear. TRBV5-3 is known as an ORF, though its function is uncertain. V lost 7 bases to trimming and J lost 7 bases, with 8 bases between them. The CDR3 runs 10 residues. CDR3 DNA: TGTGCCAGACCGGTTCTTGGCTACACCTTC. Its protein product is CARPVLGYTF.

This chain connects TRBV2 to TRBJ1-6; weak D call: TRBD1 (6 bases). The CDR3 length is 15 residues. Germline values: CDR1 SNHLY, CDR2 FYNNEI. With 6 bases removed from V and 7 bases from J, the gap between germline ends came to 16 bases. CDR3 residues: CASRSAGTRNSPLHF. CDR3 DNA sequence: TGTGCCAGCAGATCGGCCGGGACAAGAAATTCACCCCTCCACTTT.

The chain uses TRBV3-1 (or the pseudogene TRBV3-2) and TRBJ2-2, with 12 nucleotides matching TRBD2. CDR1 is LGHDT and CDR2 is YNNKEL in the germline V gene (reference sequence). The junction had 2 bases not matched to a gene; V was cut back by 7 bases and J by 5 bases. The CDR3 spans 14 residues. CDR3 coding DNA: TGTGCCAGCATCACTAGCGGGGGGACCGGGGAGCTGTTTTTT. Protein product: CASITSGGTGELFF.